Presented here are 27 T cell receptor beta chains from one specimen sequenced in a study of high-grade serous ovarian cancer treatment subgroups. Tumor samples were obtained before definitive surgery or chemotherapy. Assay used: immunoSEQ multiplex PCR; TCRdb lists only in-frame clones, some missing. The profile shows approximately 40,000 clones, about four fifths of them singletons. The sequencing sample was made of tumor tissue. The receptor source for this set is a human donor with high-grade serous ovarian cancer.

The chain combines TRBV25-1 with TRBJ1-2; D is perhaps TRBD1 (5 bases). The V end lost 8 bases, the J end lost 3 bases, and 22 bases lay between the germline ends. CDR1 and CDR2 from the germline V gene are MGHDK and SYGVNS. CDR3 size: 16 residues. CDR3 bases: TGTGCCAGCCCCCGAACTGGGGGGATCTGGGACTATGGCTACACCTTC. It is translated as CASPRTGGIWDYGYTF.

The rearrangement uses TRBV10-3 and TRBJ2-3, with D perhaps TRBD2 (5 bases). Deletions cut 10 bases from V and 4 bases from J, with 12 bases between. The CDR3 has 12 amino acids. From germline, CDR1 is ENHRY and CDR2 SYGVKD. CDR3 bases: TGTGCCAGGCAAGAGGGCGCAGATACGCAGTATTTT. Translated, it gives CARQEGADTQYF.

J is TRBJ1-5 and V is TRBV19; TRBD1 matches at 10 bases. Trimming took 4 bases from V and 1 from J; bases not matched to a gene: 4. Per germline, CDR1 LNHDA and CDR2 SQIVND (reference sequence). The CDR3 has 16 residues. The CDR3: CASSNAGQGSNQPQHF. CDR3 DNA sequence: TGTGCCAGTAGTAACGCGGGACAGGGGAGCAATCAGCCCCAGCATTTT. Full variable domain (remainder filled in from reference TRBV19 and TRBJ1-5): DGGITQSPKYLFRKEGQNVTLSCEQNLNHDAMYWYRQDPGQGLRLIYYSQIVNDFQKGDIAEGYSVSREKKESFPLTVTSAQKNPTAFYLCASSNAGQGSNQPQHFGDGTRLSIL.

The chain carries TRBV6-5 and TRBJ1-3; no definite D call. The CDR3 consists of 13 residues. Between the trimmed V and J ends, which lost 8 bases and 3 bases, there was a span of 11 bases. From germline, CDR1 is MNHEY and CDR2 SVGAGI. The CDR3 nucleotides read TGTGCCAGCCGGATCTTGGGTGGAAACACCATATATTTT. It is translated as CASRILGGNTIYF.

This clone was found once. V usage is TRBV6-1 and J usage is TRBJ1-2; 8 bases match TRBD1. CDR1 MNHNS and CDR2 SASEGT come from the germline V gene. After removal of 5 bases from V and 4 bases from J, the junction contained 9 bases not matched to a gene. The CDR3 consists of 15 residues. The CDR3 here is CASSRGQGLLYGYTF. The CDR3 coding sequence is TGTGCCAGCAGTCGAGGACAGGGTCTACTCTATGGCTACACCTTC.

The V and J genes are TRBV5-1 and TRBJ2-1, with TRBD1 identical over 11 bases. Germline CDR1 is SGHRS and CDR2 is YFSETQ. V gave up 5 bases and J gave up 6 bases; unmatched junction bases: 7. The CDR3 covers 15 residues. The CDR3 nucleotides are TGCGCCAGCAGTTTACCGGGGACAGGGGGCAATGAGCAGTTCTTC. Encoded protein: CASSLPGTGGNEQFF.

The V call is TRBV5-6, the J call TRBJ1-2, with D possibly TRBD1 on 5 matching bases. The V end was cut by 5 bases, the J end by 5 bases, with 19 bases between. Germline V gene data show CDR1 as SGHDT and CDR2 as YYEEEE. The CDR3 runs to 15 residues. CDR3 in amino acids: CASRYGLAGGYGYTF. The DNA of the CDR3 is TGTGCCAGCAGATATGGCCTCGCGGGGGGTTATGGCTACACCTTC.

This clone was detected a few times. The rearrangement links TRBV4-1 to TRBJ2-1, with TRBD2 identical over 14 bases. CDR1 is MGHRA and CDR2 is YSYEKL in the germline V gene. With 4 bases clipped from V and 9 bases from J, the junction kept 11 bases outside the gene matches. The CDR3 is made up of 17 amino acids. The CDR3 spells CASSPWTSGRPPSEQFF. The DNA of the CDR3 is TGCGCCAGCAGCCCCTGGACTAGCGGGAGGCCGCCAAGTGAGCAGTTCTTC.

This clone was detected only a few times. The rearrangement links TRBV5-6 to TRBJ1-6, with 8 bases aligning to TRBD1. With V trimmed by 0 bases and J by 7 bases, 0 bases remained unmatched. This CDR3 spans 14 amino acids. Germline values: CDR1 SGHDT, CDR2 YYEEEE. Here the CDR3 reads CASSLGQGNSPLHF. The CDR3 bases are TGTGCCAGCAGCTTGGGACAGGGGAATTCACCCCTCCACTTT.

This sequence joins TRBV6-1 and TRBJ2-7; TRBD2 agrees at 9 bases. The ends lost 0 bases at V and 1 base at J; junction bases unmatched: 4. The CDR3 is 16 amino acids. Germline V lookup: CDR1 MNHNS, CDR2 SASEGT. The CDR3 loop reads CASSEAASGASYEQYF. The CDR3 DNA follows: TGTGCCAGCAGTGAAGCCGCTAGCGGGGCTTCCTACGAGCAGTACTTC.

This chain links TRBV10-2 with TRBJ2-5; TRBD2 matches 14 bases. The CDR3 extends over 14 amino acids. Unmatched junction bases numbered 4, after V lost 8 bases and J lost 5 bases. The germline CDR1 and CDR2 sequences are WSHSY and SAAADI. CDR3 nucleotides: TGCGCCAGCGGGACTAGCGGGAGCCCTGAGACCCAGTACTTC. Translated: CASGTSGSPETQYF.

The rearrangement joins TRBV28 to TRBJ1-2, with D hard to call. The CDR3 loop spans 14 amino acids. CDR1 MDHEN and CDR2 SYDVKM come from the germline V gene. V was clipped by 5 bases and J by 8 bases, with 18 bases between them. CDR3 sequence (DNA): TGTGCCAGCAGTCCGACACTCCGACAAAGAGGCTACACCTTC. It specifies CASSPTLRQRGYTF.

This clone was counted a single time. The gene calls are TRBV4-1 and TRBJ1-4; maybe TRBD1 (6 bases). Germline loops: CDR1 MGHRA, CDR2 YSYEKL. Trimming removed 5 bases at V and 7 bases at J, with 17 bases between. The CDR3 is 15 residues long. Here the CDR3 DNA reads TGCGCCAGCAGCGCCAGGGGCAGGCCACTTGAAAAACTGTTTTTT. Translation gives CASSARGRPLEKLFF.

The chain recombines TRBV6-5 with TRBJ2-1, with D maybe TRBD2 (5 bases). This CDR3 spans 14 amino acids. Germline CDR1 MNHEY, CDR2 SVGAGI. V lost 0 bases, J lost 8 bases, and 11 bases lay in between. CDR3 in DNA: TGTGCCAGCAGTTACTCGTTTAGCGTTGATGAGCAGTTCTTC. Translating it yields CASSYSFSVDEQFF.

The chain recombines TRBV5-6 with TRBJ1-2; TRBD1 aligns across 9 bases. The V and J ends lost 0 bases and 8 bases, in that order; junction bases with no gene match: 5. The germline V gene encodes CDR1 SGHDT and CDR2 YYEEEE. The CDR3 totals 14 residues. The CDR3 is CASSLEGTGYGYTF. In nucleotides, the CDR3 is TGTGCCAGCAGCTTGGAAGGGACAGGGTACGGCTACACCTTC.

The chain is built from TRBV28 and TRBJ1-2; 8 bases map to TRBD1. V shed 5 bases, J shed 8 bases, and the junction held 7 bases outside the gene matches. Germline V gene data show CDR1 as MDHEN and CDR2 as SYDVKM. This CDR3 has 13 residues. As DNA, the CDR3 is TGTGCCAGCAGTCCGACAGGGGCTAAGGGCTACACCTTC. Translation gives CASSPTGAKGYTF.

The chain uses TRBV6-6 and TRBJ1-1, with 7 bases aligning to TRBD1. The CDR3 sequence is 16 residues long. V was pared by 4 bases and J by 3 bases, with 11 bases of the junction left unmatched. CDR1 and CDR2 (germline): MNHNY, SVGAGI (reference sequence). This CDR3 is CASSSKLTTGDTEAFF. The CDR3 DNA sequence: TGTGCCAGCAGTTCCAAACTCACCACAGGGGACACTGAAGCTTTCTTT.

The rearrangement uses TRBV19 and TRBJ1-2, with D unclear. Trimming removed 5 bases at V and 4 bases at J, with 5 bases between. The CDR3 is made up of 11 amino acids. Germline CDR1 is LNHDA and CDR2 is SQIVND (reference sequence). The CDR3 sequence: CASSDTYGYTF. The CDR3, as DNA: TGTGCCAGTAGTGATACCTATGGCTACACCTTC.

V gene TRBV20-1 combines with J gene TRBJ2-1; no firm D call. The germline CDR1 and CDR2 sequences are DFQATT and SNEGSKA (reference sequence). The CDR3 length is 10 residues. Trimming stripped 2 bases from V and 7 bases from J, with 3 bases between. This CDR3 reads CSARYNEQFF. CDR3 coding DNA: TGCAGTGCTAGATATAATGAGCAGTTCTTC.

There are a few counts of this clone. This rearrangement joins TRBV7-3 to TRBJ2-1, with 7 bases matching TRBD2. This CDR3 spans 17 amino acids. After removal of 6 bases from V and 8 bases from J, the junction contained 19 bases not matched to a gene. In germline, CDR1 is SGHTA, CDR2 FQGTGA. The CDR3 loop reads CASSSLRGLESTDEQFF. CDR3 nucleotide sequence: TGTGCCAGCAGTTCCCTCCGCGGACTAGAAAGTACGGATGAGCAGTTCTTC.

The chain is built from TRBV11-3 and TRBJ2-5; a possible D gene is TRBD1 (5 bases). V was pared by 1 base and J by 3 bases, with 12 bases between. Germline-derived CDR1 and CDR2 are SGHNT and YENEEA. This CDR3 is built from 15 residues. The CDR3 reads CASSLGGWVKETQYF. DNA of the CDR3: TGTGCCAGCAGCTTAGGGGGCTGGGTTAAAGAGACCCAGTACTTC.

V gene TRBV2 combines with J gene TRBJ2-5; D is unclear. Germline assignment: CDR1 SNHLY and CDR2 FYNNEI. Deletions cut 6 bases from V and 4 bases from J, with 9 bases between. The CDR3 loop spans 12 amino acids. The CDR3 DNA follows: TGTGCCAGCAGCGACAATACAGAGACCCAGTACTTC. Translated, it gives CASSDNTETQYF. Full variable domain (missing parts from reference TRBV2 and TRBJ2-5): EPEVTQTPSHQVTQMGQEVILRCVPISNHLYFYWYRQILGQKVEFLVSFYNNEISEKSEIFDDQFSVERPDGSNFTLKIRSTKLEDSAMYFCASSDNTETQYFGPGTRLLVL.

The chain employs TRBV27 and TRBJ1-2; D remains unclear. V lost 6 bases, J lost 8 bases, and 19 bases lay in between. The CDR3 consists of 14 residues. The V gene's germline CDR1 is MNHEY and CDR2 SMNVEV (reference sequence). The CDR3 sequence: CASSSKSQLEGYTF. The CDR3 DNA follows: TGTGCCAGCAGCTCCAAGTCCCAGCTCGAGGGCTACACCTTC.

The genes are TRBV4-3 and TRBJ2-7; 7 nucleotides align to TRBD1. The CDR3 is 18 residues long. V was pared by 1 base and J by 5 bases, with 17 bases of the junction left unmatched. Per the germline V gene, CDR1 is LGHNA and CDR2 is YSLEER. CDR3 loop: CASSQVRLGTAIGHEQYF. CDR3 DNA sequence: TGCGCCAGCAGCCAAGTTAGGTTGGGGACAGCAATAGGCCACGAGCAGTACTTC.

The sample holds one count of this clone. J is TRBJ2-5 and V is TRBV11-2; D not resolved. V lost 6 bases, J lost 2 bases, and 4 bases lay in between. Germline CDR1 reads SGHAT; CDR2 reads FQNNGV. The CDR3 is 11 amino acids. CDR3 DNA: TGTGCCAGCAGAGAGCAAGAGACCCAGTACTTC. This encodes CASREQETQYF. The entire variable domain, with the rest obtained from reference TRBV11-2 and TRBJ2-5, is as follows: EAGVAQSPRYKIIEKRQSVAFWCNPISGHATLYWYQQILGQGPKLLIQFQNNGVVDDSQLPKDRFSAERLKGVDSTLKIQPAKLEDSAVYLCASREQETQYFGPGTRLLVL.

CDR3 sequence: CASSLASWGTGNTIYF. The CDR3 region has the DNA TGTGCCAGCAGCTTAGCATCTTGGGGTACGGGAAACACCATATATTTT. This chain links TRBV7-9 with TRBJ1-3; D unclear. V lost 0 bases and J 4 bases, leaving 13 bases between the germline ends. The germline V gene encodes CDR1 SEHNR and CDR2 FQNEAQ (reference sequence). The CDR3 length is 16 residues. Full variable domain (remainder filled in from reference TRBV7-9 and TRBJ1-3): DTGVSQNPRHKITKRGQNVTFRCDPISEHNRLYWYRQTLGQGPEFLTYFQNEAQLEKSRLLSDRFSAERPKGSFSTLEIQRTEQGDSAMYLCASSLASWGTGNTIYFGEGSWLTVV.

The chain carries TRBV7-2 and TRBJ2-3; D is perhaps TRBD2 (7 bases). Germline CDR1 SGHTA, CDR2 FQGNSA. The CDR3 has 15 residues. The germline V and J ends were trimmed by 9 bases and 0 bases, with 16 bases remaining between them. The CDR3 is CASLGGRASTDTQYF. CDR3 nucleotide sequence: TGTGCCAGTCTAGGGGGGAGGGCTAGCACAGATACGCAGTATTTT. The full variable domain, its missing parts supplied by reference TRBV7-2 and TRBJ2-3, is GAGVSQSPSNKVTEKGKDVELRCDPISGHTALYWYRQSLGQGLEFLIYFQGNSAPDKSGLPSDRFSAERTGGSVSTLTIQRTQQEDSAVYLCASLGGRASTDTQYFGPGTRLTVL.